Below, 32 T cell receptor beta chains from the same sample are listed, as sequenced in a study of regulatory T cells in long-lasting Graves disease. Through Arm-PCR of CDR3 regions and iRepertoire HTBI primers, TCR beta libraries were built. MiXCR, applied by TCRdb to the multiplex PCR reads, yields one record per CDR3 protein. The data contain 350,000 to 550,000 distinct CDR3 sequences, about 15% of them singletons. Regarding time point: newly diagnosed GD, antithyroid drugs for less than 3 months. Preparation of the TCR library used RNA extracted from PBMCs. These same data were also listed under a study on T cells in Graves' hyperthyroidism and ophthalmopathy.

The specimen was peripheral blood mononuclear cells (PBMCs), collected at new diagnosis, from a patient treated with antithyroid drugs. Receptors originate from a woman between 18 and 29 years old with Graves disease.

The sample holds many counts of this clonotype. The chain combines TRBV20-1 with TRBJ2-5, with D unclear. The CDR3 runs to 14 residues. Germline V gene sequence: CDR1 DFQATT, CDR2 SNEGSKA (reference sequence). Between the trimmed V and J ends, which lost 0 bases and 5 bases, there was a span of 13 bases. The CDR3 reads CSARETHLMETQYF. The CDR3 nucleotides are TGCAGTGCTAGAGAGACCCATTTGATGGAGACCCAGTACTTC.

This clonotype was found many times. The junction shows a germline mismatch at one end, possibly a read error. V is TRBV5-1 and J is TRBJ1-2; the match to TRBD1 covers 7 bases. The CDR3 contains 13 residues. CDR1 and CDR2 from the germline V gene are SGHRS and YFSETQ. In DNA, the CDR3 is TGTGCCAGCAGCTGGGACAGTGATTATGGCTACACCTTC. Translation gives CASSWDSDYGYTF.

There are many counts of this clonotype. CDR3 sequence (DNA): TGTGCCAGCAGCTCTAGGGCTGGGGCCAACGTCCTGACTTTC. Residues: CASSSRAGANVLTF. The gene calls are TRBV7-9 and TRBJ2-6; D gene uncertain. This CDR3 is 14 amino acids long. CDR1 and CDR2 from the germline V gene are SEHNR and FQNEAQ (reference sequence). V lost 4 bases, J lost 2 bases, and 6 bases lay in between.

In its sample, this clonotype was seen many times. The rearrangement uses TRBV11-2 and TRBJ1-4; D remains unclear. Germline V CDR1 and CDR2: SGHAT, FQNNGV. The CDR3 loop spans 15 amino acids. V was trimmed by 4 bases and J by 0 bases, leaving 9 bases between them. The CDR3 loop is CASSSTDSTNEKLFF. The CDR3 DNA reads TGTGCCAGCAGCTCGACGGATTCAACTAATGAAAAACTGTTTTTT. Drawing the rest from reference TRBV11-2 and TRBJ1-4, the complete variable domain is EAGVAQSPRYKIIEKRQSVAFWCNPISGHATLYWYQQILGQGPKLLIQFQNNGVVDDSQLPKDRFSAERLKGVDSTLKIQPAKLEDSAVYLCASSSTDSTNEKLFFGSGTQLSVL.

There are many counts of this clonotype. CDR3 DNA sequence: TGTGCCAGCAGCCGCCTTACAGATACGCAGTATTTT. This translates into CASSRLTDTQYF. V usage is TRBV7-2 and J usage is TRBJ2-3; no reliable D call. The CDR3 has 12 residues. The V and J ends lost 5 bases and 3 bases respectively, with 6 bases between them. Germline CDR1 and CDR2: SGHTA and FQGNSA.

This clonotype has a count of ten or more. The chain combines TRBV20-1 with TRBJ2-5; 7 nucleotides agree with TRBD2. V lost 3 bases to trimming and J lost 2 bases; unmatched junction nucleotides: 6. Germline V gives CDR1 DFQATT, CDR2 SNEGSKA (reference sequence). The CDR3 runs to 14 residues. The CDR3 sequence is CSASGLAEQETQYF. The CDR3 nucleotides read TGCAGTGCTAGCGGTCTAGCGGAACAAGAGACCCAGTACTTC.

The chain links TRBV12-3 or TRBV12-4 to TRBJ2-7; TRBD2 matches 12 bases. This CDR3 comprises 17 residues. The V gene end was trimmed by 5 bases and the J gene end by 3 bases; junction bases not matched to a gene: 11. This chain's CDR3 is CASSPRLAGVEDYEQYF. The CDR3 DNA sequence: TGTGCCAGCAGTCCCCGACTAGCGGGAGTAGAGGACTACGAGCAGTACTTC.

The chain links TRBV15 to TRBJ2-5, with TRBD2 matching 11 bases. From germline, CDR1 is LNHNV and CDR2 YYDKDF (reference sequence). With 0 bases clipped from V and 5 bases from J, the junction kept 2 bases outside the gene matches. The CDR3 contains 15 residues. CDR3 protein: CATSRELAGVETQYF. CDR3 coding DNA: TGTGCCACCAGCAGAGAACTAGCGGGAGTGGAGACCCAGTACTTC.

This clonotype was counted ten times or more. The genes are TRBV20-1 and TRBJ1-1, with 9 bases lining up with TRBD1. V shed 3 bases, J shed 3 bases, and the junction held 11 bases outside the gene matches. CDR3 length: 16 amino acids. Germline V lookup: CDR1 DFQATT, CDR2 SNEGSKA (reference sequence). CDR3 amino acids: CSASLTGGAGYTEAFF. Here the CDR3 DNA reads TGCAGTGCTAGTTTAACAGGGGGCGCAGGGTACACTGAAGCTTTCTTT.

This clonotype was counted at least ten times. The chain recombines TRBV30 with TRBJ2-3, with D possibly being TRBD2 (5 bases). CDR1 and CDR2 (germline): GTSNPN, SVGIG (reference sequence). The ends were cut back, 2 bases at V and 0 bases at J, with 15 bases in the middle. This CDR3 has 16 amino acids. The CDR3 DNA reads TGTGCCTGGAGTAGGGCGGGCGAAACTAGCACAGATACGCAGTATTTT. Its translation is CAWSRAGETSTDTQYF.

This clonotype was counted a few times. The genes are TRBV20-1 and TRBJ1-1, with D perhaps matching TRBD1 (5 bases). The CDR3 has 13 residues. Germline lookup yields CDR1 DFQATT and CDR2 SNEGSKA (reference sequence). The CDR3 nucleotides are TGCAGCGGGGGACTTGAACAGCACACTGAAGCTTTCTTT. Protein sequence: CSGGLEQHTEAFF.

This clonotype was observed a few times. This chain uses TRBV2 with TRBJ1-5; the D is unclear. From germline, CDR1 is SNHLY and CDR2 FYNNEI. The CDR3 has 13 residues. Trimming shortened V by 1 base and J by 6 bases, and 7 bases separated the two germline ends. In DNA, the CDR3 is TGTGCCAGCAGTGAAGGGTGGGTTCAGCCCCAGCATTTT. This encodes CASSEGWVQPQHF.

This clonotype was observed many times. This sequence joins TRBV10-3 and TRBJ2-1; tentatively, D is TRBD2 (6 bases). Germline assignment: CDR1 ENHRY and CDR2 SYGVKD. This CDR3 has 17 residues. V lost 0 bases and J 1 base, leaving 13 bases between the germline ends. CDR3 region: CAISESAGSWSYNEQFF. The CDR3 nucleotides are TGTGCCATCAGTGAGTCGGCGGGGTCGTGGTCCTACAATGAGCAGTTCTTC.

V and J are TRBV9 and TRBJ1-6, with 7 bases that match TRBD1. This CDR3 region has 16 residues. V lost 3 bases to trimming and J lost 5 bases; unmatched junction nucleotides: 8. Germline CDR1 SGDLS, CDR2 YYNGEE. The CDR3: CASSGLAGTDNSPLHF. The CDR3 DNA follows: TGTGCCAGCAGCGGCCTAGCCGGGACAGATAATTCACCCCTCCACTTT.

This clonotype was detected a few times. The gene calls are TRBV19 and TRBJ2-3; 10 nucleotides match TRBD1. With V trimmed by 3 bases and J by 4 bases, 7 bases remained unmatched. CDR3 size: 16 residues. Germline CDR1 LNHDA, CDR2 SQIVND (reference sequence). The CDR3 is CASSIPGQGTADTQYF. The CDR3 DNA reads TGTGCCAGTAGTATTCCGGGACAGGGGACCGCAGATACGCAGTATTTT.

This chain links TRBV29-1 with TRBJ2-7; 8 nucleotides line up with TRBD1. The CDR3 is 13 residues long. From germline, CDR1 is SQVTM and CDR2 ANQGSEA. The V gene end was trimmed by 6 bases and the J gene end by 2 bases; junction bases not matched to a gene: 6. CDR3 sequence: CSVEGQAAYEQYF. CDR3 sequence (DNA): TGCAGCGTAGAGGGACAGGCAGCCTACGAGCAGTACTTC.

This clonotype has a count of ten or more. The chain joins TRBV28 to TRBJ1-2; D may be TRBD1 (6 bases). Germline V CDR1 and CDR2: MDHEN, SYDVKM. V shed 6 bases and J shed 8 bases, with 19 bases lying between them. This CDR3 is built from 14 residues. The CDR3 is CASRVSGAEHGYTF. CDR3 nucleotides: TGTGCCAGCAGGGTCTCAGGGGCGGAACACGGCTACACCTTC.

A few counts support this clonotype. The rearrangement links TRBV29-1 to TRBJ2-7; D ambiguous. The ends were cut back, 6 bases at V and 0 bases at J, with 12 bases in the middle. CDR3 length: 13 residues. Looked up from germline, CDR1 is SQVTM and CDR2 is ANQGSEA. CDR3 coding DNA: TGCAGCGTCGGGCGTCCCAGCTCCTACGAGCAGTACTTC. Its translation: CSVGRPSSYEQYF.

This clonotype was counted at least ten times. The chain links TRBV5-1 to TRBJ1-2; unclear D gene. The CDR3 loop spans 13 amino acids. Germline V lookup: CDR1 SGHRS, CDR2 YFSETQ. V lost 2 bases, J lost 2 bases, and 7 bases lay in between. The CDR3 DNA reads as TGCGCCAGCAGCTTACGGCCGAACTATGGCTACACCTTC. This sequence encodes CASSLRPNYGYTF.

This clonotype was recorded a few times. V is TRBV29-1 and J is TRBJ1-2; unclear D gene. The length of the CDR3 is 16 residues. CDR1 and CDR2 (germline): SQVTM, ANQGSEA. The V and J ends lost 1 base and 4 bases respectively, with 19 bases between them. This CDR3 is CSVEGGRELKGYGYTF. CDR3 nucleotide sequence: TGCAGCGTTGAAGGTGGCCGGGAACTAAAAGGCTATGGCTACACCTTC.

This clonotype was counted a few times. The gene calls are TRBV28 and TRBJ2-6, with D possibly TRBD2 on 6 matching bases. This CDR3 has 16 amino acids. Trimming took 5 bases from V and 0 from J, leaving 11 bases between them. Germline V gene lookup returns CDR1 MDHEN and CDR2 SYDVKM. CDR3 in amino acids: CASSPWDFSGANVLTF. In DNA form, the CDR3 reads TGTGCCAGCAGTCCCTGGGACTTCTCTGGGGCCAACGTCCTGACTTTC.

This clonotype was recorded at least ten times. The rearrangement links TRBV12-3 or TRBV12-4 to TRBJ1-1; 8 bases map to TRBD1. This CDR3 is built from 14 residues. V dropped 3 bases and J dropped 5; count of bases not matched to a gene: 5. CDR3 loop: CASSFGTGRTEAFF. The CDR3 DNA reads TGTGCCAGCAGTTTTGGGACAGGAAGGACTGAAGCTTTCTTT.

This clonotype was counted at least ten times. The rearrangement links TRBV5-4 to TRBJ1-4; 9 bases line up with TRBD1. The CDR3 contains 15 residues. CDR1 is SGHNT and CDR2 is YYREEE in the germline V gene (reference sequence). With V trimmed by 1 base and J by 8 bases, 6 bases remained unmatched. CDR3 in amino acids: CASSLYRTGDEKLFF. CDR3 coding DNA: TGTGCCAGCAGCTTGTATAGGACAGGGGACGAAAAACTGTTTTTT.

This clonotype has only a few counts. The chain is built from TRBV3-1 and TRBJ1-4; TRBD1 is a possible D gene (5 bases). V lost 1 base to trimming and J lost 5 bases, with 17 bases between them. This CDR3 comprises 17 residues. The V gene's germline CDR1 is LGHDT and CDR2 YNNKEL (reference sequence). This CDR3 reads CASSQGRWGVTNEKLFF. CDR3 DNA sequence: TGTGCCAGCAGCCAAGGTCGGTGGGGCGTCACCAATGAAAAACTGTTTTTT.

The chain carries TRBV19 and TRBJ2-2; 8 bases are a match to TRBD2. V shed 6 bases, J shed 2 bases, and the junction held 8 bases outside the gene matches. In germline, CDR1 is LNHDA, CDR2 SQIVND (reference sequence). The CDR3 totals 16 residues. The CDR3 DNA sequence: TGTGCCAGTAGGATTACCGGGACTAGTAACACCGGGGAGCTGTTTTTT. Protein: CASRITGTSNTGELFF.

This clonotype was picked up a small number of times. The J gene is TRBJ2-7, the V gene TRBV29-1, with D unresolved. The germline gives CDR1 SQVTM, CDR2 ANQGSEA. This CDR3 has 12 residues. Trimming shortened V by 4 bases and J by 7 bases, and 14 bases separated the two germline ends. The CDR3 sequence is CSVGIPGGEQYF. The CDR3 coding sequence is TGCAGCGTTGGAATCCCGGGTGGAGAGCAGTACTTC.

The V gene is TRBV27, the J gene TRBJ2-2, with a possible D match to TRBD2 (5 bases). Germline assignment: CDR1 MNHEY and CDR2 SMNVEV (reference sequence). The CDR3 covers 14 residues. The ends were cut back, 5 bases at V and 6 bases at J, with 13 bases in the middle. CDR3 residues: CASSPGRTAGELFF. The CDR3 region has the DNA TGTGCCAGCAGTCCCGGACGGACTGCCGGGGAGCTGTTTTTT.

In its sample, this clonotype was seen many times. The chain employs TRBV12-3 or TRBV12-4 and TRBJ2-3, with no clear D. Trimming removed 3 bases from V and 2 bases from J, with 12 bases in between. The CDR3 sequence is 15 residues long. CDR3 protein: CASSFGTEYTDTQYF. CDR3 DNA sequence: TGTGCCAGCAGTTTCGGAACGGAATACACAGATACGCAGTATTTT.

This clonotype appeared many times. The genes are TRBV18 and TRBJ2-1; TRBD2 is a possible D gene (5 bases). The germline CDR1 and CDR2 sequences are KGHSH and LQKENI. CDR3 length equals 15 residues. The V and J ends lost 3 bases and 3 bases respectively, with 12 bases between them. The CDR3 DNA reads as TGTGCCAGCTCACCTGAAGCGGTGAGCTACAATGAGCAGTTCTTC. Translation: CASSPEAVSYNEQFF.

The sample holds many counts of this clonotype. The rearrangement uses TRBV7-2 and TRBJ2-7, with 7 bases lining up with TRBD2. The V gene end was trimmed by 4 bases and the J gene end by 0 bases; junction bases not matched to a gene: 6. This CDR3 contains 15 residues. Germline CDR1 and CDR2: SGHTA and FQGNSA. The CDR3 nucleotides read TGTGCCAGCAGCTACGGACTAGGTAGCTCCTACGAGCAGTACTTC. This codes for CASSYGLGSSYEQYF.

The chain combines TRBV5-1 with TRBJ2-3, with D unresolved. The CDR3 contains 14 residues. V was trimmed by 2 bases and J by 6 bases, leaving 13 bases between them. Germline loops: CDR1 SGHRS, CDR2 YFSETQ. The CDR3, as DNA: TGCGCCAGCAGCTTAAGTCCAAGAGTGGATACGCAGTATTTT. It encodes CASSLSPRVDTQYF. Full variable domain (outside the CDR3, taken from reference TRBV5-1 and TRBJ2-3): KAGVTQTPRYLIKTRGQQVTLSCSPISGHRSVSWYQQTPGQGLQFLFEYFSETQRNKGNFPGRFSGRQFSNSRSEMNVSTLELGDSALYLCASSLSPRVDTQYFGPGTRLTVL.

This clonotype was counted only a few times. The chain employs TRBV28 and TRBJ2-7; 10 positions match TRBD2. The ends lost 1 base at V and 0 bases at J; junction bases unmatched: 3. CDR1 and CDR2 from the germline V gene are MDHEN and SYDVKM. This CDR3 spans 16 amino acids. The CDR3 loop is CASSLFGTSDSYEQYF. CDR3 in DNA: TGTGCCAGCAGTTTATTTGGGACTAGCGACTCCTACGAGCAGTACTTC.